The 13 T cell receptor beta chains listed next were all sequenced from one sample in a study of tumor and adjacent non-tumor tissue in lung cancer. A modified ARM-PCR protocol with three rounds of nested PCR amplified TCRbeta. One entry per CDR3 protein, called by TCRdb with MiXCR from the multiplex PCR reads. Of 60,000 or so distinct CDR3 sequences in the sample, roughly 57% are singletons; the top ten hold 25% to 35%. No cell sorting was done before RNA was extracted from the tissue. The normal lung tissue was taken more than 3 cm from the tumor edge. What was sequenced was distant non-tumor lung tissue. Every receptor here comes from a man in his sixties or seventies with non-small cell lung cancer.

This chain joins TRBV29-1 and TRBJ1-5; no clear D gene. Germline V lookup: CDR1 SQVTM, CDR2 ANQGSEA. The CDR3 has 12 residues. The CDR3: CSVFEGGQPQHF. DNA for the CDR3: TGCAGTGTCTTTGAAGGAGGTCAGCCCCAGCATTTT.

A word on this clonotype: One end of the junction fails to match germline, which may point to a read error. The gene calls are TRBV6-5 and TRBJ2-2; 7 bases are a match to TRBD2. The CDR3 is 17 residues long. Germline-derived CDR1 and CDR2 are MNHEY and SVGAGI. CDR3 DNA: TGTGCCAGCAGTTACTTAAGGCGGGGGTGGAACACCGGGAAGCTGTTTTTT. Protein product: CASSYLRRGWNTGKLFF.

To note about this clonotype: The junction differs from germline at one of its ends, possibly a read error. This rearrangement joins TRBV11-2 to TRBJ2-1; D call uncertain. Per the germline V gene, CDR1 is SGHAT and CDR2 is FQNNGV. The CDR3 covers 13 residues. Written as DNA, the CDR3 is TGTGCCAGCAGCTTAGATCGAGGCAATGAGCAGTTCTTT. It encodes CASSLDRGNEQFF.

This clonotype was recorded once. The chain combines TRBV5-6 with TRBJ1-2, with 10 nucleotides matching TRBD1. This CDR3 spans 16 amino acids. Germline V CDR1 and CDR2: SGHDT, YYEEEE. This CDR3 reads CTSSFGTGVQSGGYTF. CDR3 bases: TGTACTAGCAGCTTCGGGACAGGGGTCCAATCGGGAGGCTACACCTTC.

The chain recombines TRBV21-1 with TRBJ1-2; the table's D call of TRBD1 was not tested on the DNA. TRBV21-1 is an annotated pseudogene. The CDR3 length is 17 residues. The CDR3 region is CASSKKGPTGPNYGYTF. Written as DNA, the CDR3 is TGTGCCAGCAGCAAAAAGGGGCCGACAGGGCCTAACTATGGCTACACCTTC.

Concerning this clonotype: The final CDR3 position lacks the conserved phenylalanine or tryptophan, pointing to a likely read error. CDR3 sequence: CSVEPEGLDTQYL. CDR3 nucleotide sequence: TGCAGCGTTGAACCGGAGGGGTTAGATACGCAGTATTTG. This chain connects TRBV29-1 to TRBJ2-3; perhaps TRBD2 as D (6 bases). V lost 2 bases and J lost 5, with 11 bases in between. The CDR3 length is 13 residues. Germline V gene sequence: CDR1 SQVTM, CDR2 ANQGSEA.

Comment on this clonotype: With a much larger clone just one base away, this may be a read error. V and J are TRBV7-9 and TRBJ1-2; TRBD1 matches at 7 bases. The germline V gene has CDR1 SEHNR and CDR2 FQNEAQ (reference sequence). Trimming at V came to 8 bases and at J to 8 bases, leaving 11 bases not matched to a gene. This CDR3 is built from 13 residues. The CDR3 region has the DNA TGTGCCAGCGGCTCAGACAGGGAGCGAGGCTACACCTTC. This encodes CASGSDRERGYTF.

As to this clonotype: Compared with germline, one end of the junction differs, possibly owing to a read error. This CDR3 reads CASSQDRTLRNQPRHF. Here the CDR3 DNA reads TGTGCCAGCAGCCAAGATAGGACTTTAAGGAATCAGCCCCGGCATTTT. The genes are TRBV4-2 and TRBJ1-5; no definite D call. CDR3 size: 16 residues. Germline V gene sequence: CDR1 LGHNA, CDR2 YNFKEQ.

A word on this clonotype: The junction does not match germline at one end; this may be a read error. V usage is TRBV11-2 and J usage is TRBJ1-1; a weak D match, TRBD1 (5 bases). This CDR3 comprises 15 residues. Germline values: CDR1 SGHAT, CDR2 FQNNGV. DNA for the CDR3: TGTGCCAGCAGCCCTCCCGAGGGGCTGAACACTGAAGTTCTCTTT. Its translation is CASSPPEGLNTEVLF.

On this clonotype itself: A much larger clonotype is one base distant, so this may be a read error. V is TRBV5-6 and J is TRBJ2-3, with TRBD1 as a possible D gene (6 bases). The CDR3 is 16 residues long. Germline V CDR1 and CDR2: SGHDT, YYEEEE. CDR3 region: CASILTGLGSTDTQYF. CDR3 DNA sequence: TGTGCCAGCATCTTGACAGGCCTAGGGTCCACAGATACGCAGTATTTT.

This sequence joins TRBV27 and TRBJ2-1; no firm D call. In germline, CDR1 is MNHEY, CDR2 SMNVEV (reference sequence). The V and J ends lost 0 bases and 5 bases respectively, with 5 bases between them. This CDR3 comprises 13 residues. The chain's CDR3 is CASSLSQHNEQFF. The CDR3 nucleotides read TGTGCCAGCAGTTTATCACAGCACAATGAGCAGTTCTTC.

Here the CDR3 reads CASSGHLGGAYTGELFF. DNA for the CDR3: TGTGCCAGCAGTGGCCACCTGGGGGGCGCATATACCGGGGAGCTGTTTTTT. V gene TRBV12-3 or TRBV12-4 combines with J gene TRBJ2-2; perhaps D is TRBD1 or TRBD2 (6 bases each). V lost 5 bases, J lost 5 bases, and 21 bases lay in between. The CDR3 is 17 residues long.

This clonotype was found a few times. A read error is possible here, since a much larger clone lies one base away. The genes are TRBV29-1 and TRBJ2-5; TRBD1 matches 7 bases. Unmatched junction bases numbered 5, after V lost 3 bases and J lost 4 bases. The CDR3 has 13 amino acids. Germline CDR1 and CDR2: SQVTM and ANQGSEA. CDR3 protein: CSVDPPGGETQYF. The CDR3 nucleotides are TGCAGCGTTGACCCCCCAGGGGGAGAGACCCAGTACTTC.